This entry features one TCR beta chain sequence. The antigen remains undetermined. This specimen belongs to a study of T cells in localized non-small cell lung cancer. Study-wide results and caveats: Researchers found a median around 61 of the top 100 tumor clones in adjacent lung. Among the tissues sampled, uninvolved adjacent lung had the highest T cell clonality, above tumor.

The protocol was immunoSEQ multiplex PCR, while the TCRdb copy is restricted to in-frame clones and leaves out a portion. This sample has 25,000 to 30,000 clones, with around 92% found just once. The sample in question was peripheral blood mononuclear cells, obtained before any cancer treatment. This clonotype originated in a woman aged 35 to 70 with stage III lung adenocarcinoma.

The CDR3 region has the DNA TGTGCCAGCAGCACCTGGACAGGGAGAGCCGGGGAGCTGTTTTTT. It encodes CASSTWTGRAGELFF. V and J are TRBV7-9 and TRBJ2-2; the match to TRBD1 covers 8 bases. Germline V gene data show CDR1 as SEHNR and CDR2 as FQNEAQ (reference sequence). V shed 5 bases, J shed 6 bases, and the junction held 8 bases outside the gene matches. This CDR3 has 15 amino acids. Using reference TRBV7-9 and TRBJ2-2 for the parts outside the CDR3, the full variable domain is DTGVSQNPRHKITKRGQNVTFRCDPISEHNRLYWYRQTLGQGPEFLTYFQNEAQLEKSRLLSDRFSAERPKGSFSTLEIQRTEQGDSAMYLCASSTWTGRAGELFFGEGSRLTVL.